Below, 20 T cell receptor beta chains from the same sample are listed, as sequenced in a study of OX40 agonist ivuxolimab in advanced cancers. Generated by immunoSEQ multiplex PCR, the TCRdb table keeps only in-frame clones and is missing some. The repertoire includes some 51,000 clones, around 85% of them detected once, and roughly 15% sits in the top ten. The sample here was CD4+ or CD8+ T cells sorted from blood, taken in a trial of the OX40 agonist ivuxolimab. Receptors originate from an adult with an advanced solid tumor such as melanoma, head and neck, liver or kidney cancer.

CDR3 protein: CASSERGPATNEKLFF. The CDR3, as DNA: TGTGCCAGCAGTGAAAGAGGTCCTGCAACTAATGAAAAACTGTTTTTT. The chain carries TRBV2 and TRBJ1-4; D not resolved. The germline V and J ends were trimmed by 2 bases and 0 bases, with 10 bases remaining between them. Germline assignment: CDR1 SNHLY and CDR2 FYNNEI. The CDR3 is 16 residues long.

The V gene is TRBV7-9, the J gene TRBJ2-2, with no clear D. V lost 4 bases, J lost 6 bases, and 9 bases lay in between. CDR1 and CDR2 from the germline V gene are SEHNR and FQNEAQ (reference sequence). This CDR3 is built from 13 residues. The CDR3 DNA is TGTGCCAGCAGCTCTCGATGGGCCGGGGAGCTGTTTTTT. Translating gives CASSSRWAGELFF.

The chain joins TRBV7-6 to TRBJ1-4; D remains ambiguous. The V end lost 1 base, the J end lost 5 bases, and 17 bases lay between the germline ends. Germline loops: CDR1 SGHVS, CDR2 FNYEAQ. The CDR3 spans 17 residues. DNA of the CDR3: TGTGCCAGCAGCTTAGGGGTTCGACGGAACCGCAATGAAAAACTGTTTTTT. Residues: CASSLGVRRNRNEKLFF.

V usage is TRBV7-6 and J usage is TRBJ2-2, with D possibly being TRBD1 or TRBD2 (6 bases each). The CDR3 has 15 amino acids. V lost 5 bases and J 2 bases, leaving 12 bases between the germline ends. Germline lookup yields CDR1 SGHVS and CDR2 FNYEAQ. The CDR3 here is CASSTQGTNTGELFF. The DNA for the CDR3 is TGTGCCAGCAGCACGCAGGGGACTAACACCGGGGAGCTGTTTTTT.

This CDR3 is CASRDRKVAANEKLFF. The CDR3 DNA reads TGCGCCAGCAGGGACAGGAAAGTAGCGGCTAATGAAAAACTGTTTTTT. The rearrangement links TRBV10-1 to TRBJ1-4; the match to TRBD1 covers 7 bases. The germline gives CDR1 WNHNN, CDR2 SYGVQD (reference sequence). This CDR3 contains 16 residues. Losses at the gene ends were 6 bases for V and 3 bases for J; bases not matched to a gene: 10.

The chain links TRBV7-9 to TRBJ2-7; 10 nucleotides line up with TRBD1. The CDR3 covers 15 residues. Losses at the gene ends were 3 bases for V and 5 bases for J; bases not matched to a gene: 7. Germline CDR1 SEHNR, CDR2 FQNEAQ (reference sequence). CDR3 protein: CASSFPGQGRHEQYF. The DNA of the CDR3 is TGTGCCAGCAGCTTCCCGGGACAGGGGAGACACGAGCAGTACTTC.

The rearrangement joins TRBV7-8 to TRBJ1-4, with 7 bases fitting TRBD1. Germline lookup yields CDR1 SGHVS and CDR2 FQNEAQ. Trimming at V came to 5 bases and at J to 4 bases, leaving 4 bases not matched to a gene. CDR3 length: 14 residues. CDR3 in amino acids: CASSPWDSNEKLFF. In DNA form, the CDR3 reads TGTGCCAGCAGCCCCTGGGACAGTAATGAAAAACTGTTTTTT.

The chain links TRBV19 to TRBJ2-5, with TRBD1 matching 9 bases. With 3 bases clipped from V and 5 bases from J, the junction kept 7 bases outside the gene matches. Germline lookup yields CDR1 LNHDA and CDR2 SQIVND (reference sequence). The CDR3 is 15 amino acids. Here the CDR3 reads CASSISTGGRETQYF. CDR3 nucleotide sequence: TGTGCCAGTAGTATCTCGACAGGGGGAAGGGAGACCCAGTACTTC.

The chain carries TRBV7-9 and TRBJ2-1; 7 bases agree with TRBD2. Germline V gene lookup returns CDR1 SEHNR and CDR2 FQNEAQ (reference sequence). This CDR3 is built from 16 residues. The V segment lost 5 bases and the J segment 3 bases; nucleotides outside the gene matches: 10. The CDR3 DNA follows: TGTGCCAGCAGCCAGAATCTAGCGGAGATCTACAATGAGCAGTTCTTC. Its translation: CASSQNLAEIYNEQFF.

The chain joins TRBV7-8 to TRBJ1-2; TRBD1 is a possible D gene (5 bases). Germline V gene lookup returns CDR1 SGHVS and CDR2 FQNEAQ. The CDR3 is 16 amino acids. The V end was cut by 3 bases, the J end by 2 bases, with 16 bases between. The CDR3 DNA is TGTGCCAGCAGCTTCAACTCGGGACGCCTAAACTATGGCTACACCTTC. Protein product: CASSFNSGRLNYGYTF.

This rearrangement joins TRBV6-5 to TRBJ2-7; 8 bases agree with TRBD2. Trimming removed 2 bases from V and 6 bases from J; junction bases left unmatched: 9. This CDR3 has 15 amino acids. From germline, CDR1 is MNHEY and CDR2 SVGAGI. The CDR3 region is CASSYLSGMGREQYF. Written as DNA, the CDR3 is TGTGCCAGCAGTTACCTTAGCGGGATGGGGCGCGAGCAGTACTTC.

This rearrangement joins TRBV18 to TRBJ1-2; D is unresolved. Germline V gives CDR1 KGHSH, CDR2 LQKENI. V lost 5 bases and J lost 3, with 13 bases in between. The CDR3 covers 14 residues. Here the CDR3 reads CASSAPTGYYGYTF. In DNA, the CDR3 is TGTGCCAGCTCAGCCCCCACCGGGTACTATGGCTACACCTTC.

Only one count was recorded for this clone. The gene calls are TRBV7-3 and TRBJ1-2; D unresolved. From germline, CDR1 is SGHTA and CDR2 FQGTGA. V dropped 1 base and J dropped 7 bases, with 10 bases sitting between them. The CDR3 runs to 13 residues. This CDR3 reads CASSLSPESGYTF. CDR3 DNA sequence: TGTGCCAGCAGCTTAAGTCCGGAGAGTGGCTACACCTTC.

The V gene is TRBV27, the J gene TRBJ2-7; D is perhaps TRBD1 or TRBD2 (5 bases each). The CDR3 is made up of 14 amino acids. The V end lost 7 bases, the J end lost 4 bases, and 17 bases lay between the germline ends. Germline V gene lookup returns CDR1 MNHEY and CDR2 SMNVEV (reference sequence). This CDR3 reads CASTEGGQGYEQYF. The CDR3 DNA is TGTGCCAGCACTGAGGGCGGTCAGGGTTACGAGCAGTACTTC.

This chain uses TRBV11-3 with TRBJ2-3; D unclear. Trimming removed 1 base from V and 0 bases from J, with 11 bases in between. There are 16 residues in the CDR3. Germline values: CDR1 SGHNT, CDR2 YENEEA. The CDR3 loop reads CASSLGLQGSTDTQYF. The CDR3 DNA reads TGTGCCAGCAGCTTAGGCCTACAAGGTAGCACAGATACGCAGTATTTT.

Concerning this clone: Other DNA sequences in the same sample also yield this CDR3. The chain has TRBV11-2 and TRBJ2-7; 13 bases match TRBD2. The germline V gene encodes CDR1 SGHAT and CDR2 FQNNGV. This CDR3 region has 14 residues. V shed 3 bases and J 6 bases; nucleotides not matched to a gene: 2. CDR3 in DNA: TGTGCCAGCAGCTTGAGGACTAGCGGGAGCGAGCAGTACTTC. This sequence encodes CASSLRTSGSEQYF.

The V gene is TRBV6-5, the J gene TRBJ1-5, with D possibly TRBD1 on 5 matching bases. This CDR3 is built from 14 residues. The V end was cut by 2 bases, the J end by 0 bases, with 5 bases between. Germline lookup yields CDR1 MNHEY and CDR2 SVGAGI. CDR3 nucleotides: TGTGCCAGCAGTTACGGGGGTAGCAATCAGCCCCAGCATTTT. Residues: CASSYGGSNQPQHF.

The genes are TRBV9 and TRBJ2-5; tentatively, D is TRBD1 (6 bases). The CDR3 is 14 amino acids. Looked up from germline, CDR1 is SGDLS and CDR2 is YYNGEE. Trimming took off 2 bases at V and 2 bases at J, with 10 bases between the two ends. Written as DNA, the CDR3 is TGTGCCAGCAGCGTGGGGGCAGCTCAAGAGACCCAGTACTTC. It translates to CASSVGAAQETQYF.

This chain links TRBV11-2 with TRBJ2-5, with 7 positions matching TRBD2. The CDR3 sequence is 13 residues long. Germline CDR1 and CDR2: SGHAT and FQNNGV. The ends lost 5 bases at V and 5 bases at J; junction bases unmatched: 5. This CDR3 is CASSPGRFETQYF. The DNA of the CDR3 is TGTGCCAGCAGCCCCGGGAGGTTTGAGACCCAGTACTTC. The full variable domain, with the rest looked up from reference TRBV11-2 and TRBJ2-5, is EAGVAQSPRYKIIEKRQSVAFWCNPISGHATLYWYQQILGQGPKLLIQFQNNGVVDDSQLPKDRFSAERLKGVDSTLKIQPAKLEDSAVYLCASSPGRFETQYFGPGTRLLVL.

This clone is a singleton in its sample. The CDR3: CASSMVAGGHNEQFF. CDR3 nucleotide sequence: TGTGCCAGTAGTATGGTAGCGGGAGGCCACAATGAGCAGTTCTTC. This chain connects TRBV19 to TRBJ2-1; the match to TRBD2 covers 10 bases. CDR1 and CDR2 from the germline V gene are LNHDA and SQIVND (reference sequence). CDR3 length: 15 residues. The junction had 4 bases not matched to a gene; V was cut back by 3 bases and J by 5 bases.